This is a list of T cell receptor beta chains from one sample in a study of cytomegalovirus exposure and HLA in healthy donors. The repertoire was sequenced with immunoSEQ multiplex PCR; TCRdb's copy has only in-frame clones and lacks some. Altogether 70,000 to 95,000 clones are present, approximately 60% being singletons, with the ten largest covering roughly 6%. Source material: PBMCs. The receptors derive from a woman under 40 in good health and CMV-seropositive. Each CDR3 is given with its conserved first and last residue. A D gene is named only where the DNA matches it firmly. Clone size appears in some rows only: once, few, many, or a class for an expanded clone.

d_gene	len	v_gene	j_gene	abundance	CDR3nt	CDR3aa
TRBD1	14	TRBV27	TRBJ2-7	-	TGTGCCAGCAGTTTACTACAGGGGGTAGGCGAGCAGTACTTC	CASSLLQGVGEQYF
TRBD2	17	TRBV4-3	TRBJ2-1	-	TGCGCCAGCAGCCAAGCGGGCCATCTCGGGGGGGCAAATGAGCAGTTCTTC	CASSQAGHLGGANEQFF
TRBD1	13	TRBV29-1	TRBJ1-1	few	TGCAGCGTTGATCGGACAGGCACCACTGAAGCTTTCTTT	CSVDRTGTTEAFF
TRBD1	14	TRBV7-3	TRBJ2-7	few	TGTGCCAGCAGCCCCGGGACAGTCTCCTACGAGCAGTACTTC	CASSPGTVSYEQYF
-	13	TRBV2	TRBJ1-1	-	TGTGCCAGCAGTACTCAGAGGAGTACTGAAGCTTTCTTT	CASSTQRSTEAFF
-	16	TRBV15	TRBJ2-1	few	TGTGCCACCAGCAGAGATGAGCCAGGCCCCAACAATGAGCAGTTCTTC	CATSRDEPGPNNEQFF
-	16	TRBV5-1	TRBJ2-3	-	TGCGCCAGCAGCTCCGGACTCTTGACTAGCACAGATACGCAGTATTTT	CASSSGLLTSTDTQYF
TRBD2	14	TRBV7-2	TRBJ2-3	-	TGTGCCAGCAGATTGGGGGGGGGCACAGATACGCAGTATTTT	CASRLGGGTDTQYF
TRBD1	15	TRBV9	TRBJ1-6	-	TGTGCCAGCAGCCGTCTACAGGGGGACAATTCACCCCTCCACTTT	CASSRLQGDNSPLHF
-	14	TRBV30	TRBJ2-7	-	TGTGCCTGGAGCCCAACAGGAGGGAAGTACGAGCAGTACTTC	CAWSPTGGKYEQYF
TRBD1	15	TRBV28	TRBJ1-5	-	TGTGCCAATGACAGGGGAAGAATCCCCAATCAGCCCCAGCATTTT	CANDRGRIPNQPQHF
-	14	TRBV5-1	TRBJ2-1	once	TGCGCCAGCAGCTTGGCAGGGGTGGGCGATGAGCAGTTCTTC	CASSLAGVGDEQFF
-	13	TRBV11-2	TRBJ1-5	-	TGTGCCAGCAGCTTGGCCCAGAATCAGCCCCAGCATTTT	CASSLAQNQPQHF
-	12	TRBV29-1	TRBJ2-1	-	TGCAGCGTTCGCCACTTGGACAATGAGCAGTTCTTC	CSVRHLDNEQFF
-	14	TRBV7-9	TRBJ1-1	once	TGTGCCAGCAGCTTAGGACGGGGGAACACTGAAGCTTTCTTT	CASSLGRGNTEAFF
-	13	TRBV5-6	TRBJ2-1	-	TGTGCCAGCAGTAATCAGGGTTGGAATGAGCAGTTCTTC	CASSNQGWNEQFF
TRBD1	15	TRBV29-1	TRBJ1-1	-	TGCAGCGCTGAATGGACAGGGGCGGTTTGGACTGAAGCTTTCTTT	CSAEWTGAVWTEAFF
TRBD1	13	TRBV19	TRBJ2-1	-	TGTGCCAGCCGGACGGGACAGGGCAATGAGCAGTTCTTC	CASRTGQGNEQFF
TRBD2	20	TRBV6-1	TRBJ2-1	-	TGTGCCAGCAGTGTGATTAGAGGACTAGCGGGGCCTAGCTCCTACAATGAGCAGTTCTTC	CASSVIRGLAGPSSYNEQFF
TRBD1	15	TRBV18	TRBJ1-1	few	TGTGCCAGCTCACCCGACAGGGGCTTACGGACTGAAGCTTTCTTT	CASSPDRGLRTEAFF
-	14	TRBV29-1	TRBJ1-1	-	TGCAGCGACCTGACAGGACCTATGAACACTGAAGCTTTCTTT	CSDLTGPMNTEAFF
-	16	TRBV7-9	TRBJ1-6	-	TGTGCCAGCAGCCATGCAGAGGTGTTTAATAATTCACCCCTCCACTTT	CASSHAEVFNNSPLHF
-	13	TRBV4-3	TRBJ1-2	few	TGCGCCAGCAGCCAAGACCGGGACTATGGCTACACCTTC	CASSQDRDYGYTF
TRBD1	15	TRBV7-2	TRBJ2-7	-	TGTGCCAGCAGCTTCCCGGACAGGGGGACCTACGAGCAGTACTTC	CASSFPDRGTYEQYF
-	14	TRBV28	TRBJ2-6	-	TGTGCCAGCCGCGCAGGGGCTGGGGCCAACGTCCTGACTTTC	CASRAGAGANVLTF
TRBD1	14	TRBV19	TRBJ1-5	-	TGTGCCAGTAGTATTCAGGGGGCAGGTCAGCCCCAGCATTTT	CASSIQGAGQPQHF
TRBD1	16	TRBV2	TRBJ1-6	few	TGTGCCAGCAGGGACCGGACAGGAGCAAAGGATTCACCCCTCCACTTT	CASRDRTGAKDSPLHF
TRBD1	14	TRBV9	TRBJ1-5	-	TGTGCCAGCCTCAGGGGGTATAGCAATCAGCCCCAGCATTTT	CASLRGYSNQPQHF
TRBD1	15	TRBV18	TRBJ2-7	-	TGTGCCAGCTCCCTTGGGACAGCGAGAACCTACGAGCAGTACTTC	CASSLGTARTYEQYF
TRBD2	12	TRBV30	TRBJ2-7	few	TGTGCCTGGGGACTAGCATCCATCGAGCAGTACTTC	CAWGLASIEQYF
TRBD2	17	TRBV5-1	TRBJ2-3	-	TGCGCCAGCAGCTGGCCCTACGAGCGGGGGGGGGCAGATACGCAGTATTTT	CASSWPYERGGADTQYF
-	14	TRBV6-5	TRBJ1-1	-	TGTGCCAGCACCCGCGGGGCAGGCTGGGTCAGAGCTTTCTTT	CASTRGAGWVRAFF
-	17	TRBV15	TRBJ2-5	-	TGTGCCACCAGCAGTCCCGGTGGGGGGGCTGACCAAGAGACCCAGTACTTC	CATSSPGGGADQETQYF
-	15	TRBV27	TRBJ1-1	-	TGTGCCAGCAGTTTTAGTAGGGCGGGGAACACTGAAGCTTTCTTT	CASSFSRAGNTEAFF
TRBD2	17	TRBV5-1	TRBJ2-2	-	TGCGCCAGCAGCCCCGGACTAGCTATACTCTTGGCCGGGGAGCTGTTTTTT	CASSPGLAILLAGELFF